A single sample is the source of the 15 T cell receptor beta chains below, sequenced in a study of blood T cell repertoires in COVID-19. Libraries were prepared by immunoSEQ multiplex PCR; TCRdb keeps only in-frame clonotypes and omits some of them. The data hold about 240,000 clones, with 70% to 90% observed a single time. The sample was peripheral blood. These receptors were obtained from a woman in her 40s who had recovered from COVID-19.

V usage is TRBV16 and J usage is TRBJ2-7; 9 bases match TRBD1. CDR1 is KGHSY, CDR2 FQNENV, per germline. CDR3 size: 15 residues. Trimming at V came to 0 bases and at J to 5 bases, leaving 5 bases not matched to a gene. CDR3 DNA sequence: TGTGCCAGCAGCCAATCGTGGGACAGGGCCCACGAGCAGTACTTC. This gives the protein CASSQSWDRAHEQYF.

The rearrangement links TRBV30 to TRBJ1-5; maybe TRBD1 (6 bases). CDR1 is GTSNPN and CDR2 is SVGIG in the germline V gene (reference sequence). With 1 base removed from V and 2 bases from J, the gap between germline ends came to 12 bases. The CDR3 runs 15 residues. The CDR3 nucleotides read TGTGCCTGGAGTGCCACAGGGTCTGGCAATCAGCCCCAGCATTTT. This translates into CAWSATGSGNQPQHF.

The V call is TRBV27, the J call TRBJ2-1; no clear D. The CDR3 is 13 amino acids. CDR1 is MNHEY and CDR2 is SMNVEV in the germline V gene (reference sequence). V lost 5 bases and J lost 10, with 15 bases in between. The CDR3 reads CASSPLSNWEQFF. The DNA of the CDR3 is TGTGCCAGCAGTCCACTGTCGAACTGGGAGCAGTTCTTC.

The rearrangement joins TRBV6-1 to TRBJ1-2; TRBD1 is a possible D gene (5 bases). CDR1 and CDR2 from the germline V gene are MNHNS and SASEGT. This CDR3 has 15 residues. Trimming stripped 1 base from V and 0 bases from J, with 9 bases between. The CDR3 reads CASSEVGGANYGYTF. The CDR3 nucleotides are TGTGCCAGCAGTGAAGTGGGGGGGGCTAACTATGGCTACACCTTC.

This chain connects TRBV2 to TRBJ1-2; 8 bases agree with TRBD1. The germline CDR1 and CDR2 sequences are SNHLY and FYNNEI. With V trimmed by 4 bases and J by 4 bases, 5 bases remained unmatched. The CDR3 runs to 14 residues. This CDR3 is CASSAGTGSYGYTF. The CDR3 DNA sequence: TGTGCCAGCAGTGCGGGGACAGGTTCCTATGGCTACACCTTC.

This CDR3 is CASSLGAGVTDTQYF. The CDR3, as DNA: TGTGCCAGCAGCTTAGGGGCAGGGGTGACAGATACGCAGTATTTT. The rearrangement uses TRBV11-3 and TRBJ2-3; D perhaps matches TRBD1 (6 bases). This CDR3 has 15 residues. CDR1 and CDR2 (germline): SGHNT, YENEEA. Trimming pared 1 base from V and 3 bases from J, leaving 11 bases between.

The chain joins TRBV7-2 to TRBJ1-5; D call uncertain. From germline, CDR1 is SGHTA and CDR2 FQGNSA. V lost 5 bases to trimming and J lost 7 bases, with 12 bases between them. The CDR3 extends over 13 amino acids. The CDR3 region has the DNA TGTGCCAGCAGCCCGACCCCGCGGCAGCCCCAGCATTTT. Residues: CASSPTPRQPQHF.

The V gene is TRBV9, the J gene TRBJ2-2; D remains unclear. The CDR3 length is 12 residues. Germline CDR1 and CDR2: SGDLS and YYNGEE. Trimming stripped 4 bases from V and 8 bases from J, with 9 bases between. Here the CDR3 DNA reads TGTGCCAGCAGCCCACGGTGGGGGGAGCTGTTTTTT. It encodes CASSPRWGELFF.

The gene calls are TRBV7-2 and TRBJ1-1, with unresolved D. Germline-derived CDR1 and CDR2 are SGHTA and FQGNSA. The ends were cut back, 1 base at V and 0 bases at J, with 9 bases in the middle. There are 15 residues in the CDR3. The CDR3 region is CASSLVSDMNTEAFF. CDR3 sequence (DNA): TGTGCCAGCAGCTTAGTCAGTGATATGAACACTGAAGCTTTCTTT.

This chain links TRBV3-1 (or the pseudogene TRBV3-2) with TRBJ1-2; unclear D gene. Trimming pared 5 bases from V and 4 bases from J, leaving 14 bases between. Per germline, CDR1 LGHDT and CDR2 YNNKEL (reference sequence). The CDR3 has 14 amino acids. This chain's CDR3 is CASSTLGTSYGYTF. The CDR3 coding sequence is TGTGCCAGCAGCACCCTGGGAACTAGCTATGGCTACACCTTC.

The chain combines TRBV6-2 or TRBV6-3 with TRBJ2-5; 9 positions agree with TRBD2. Germline CDR1 reads MNHEY; CDR2 reads SVGEGT. The V segment lost 4 bases and the J segment 5 bases; nucleotides outside the gene matches: 11. The CDR3 consists of 16 residues. CDR3: CASSWWSSGIHETQYF. Written as DNA, the CDR3 is TGTGCCAGCAGTTGGTGGTCTAGCGGGATTCACGAGACCCAGTACTTC.

The chain carries TRBV9 and TRBJ2-3, with D maybe TRBD2 (6 bases). CDR3 length: 15 residues. Germline CDR1 and CDR2: SGDLS and YYNGEE. Trimming shortened V by 5 bases and J by 0 bases, and 13 bases separated the two germline ends. The CDR3 here is CASRGGPPSTDTQYF. CDR3 DNA sequence: TGTGCCAGCAGGGGGGGTCCCCCTAGCACAGATACGCAGTATTTT.

This clone was observed a few times. The gene calls are TRBV24-1 and TRBJ2-1, with TRBD1 identical over 10 bases. There are 16 residues in the CDR3. V gave up 4 bases and J gave up 6 bases; unmatched junction bases: 8. CDR1 is KGHDR, CDR2 SFDVKD, per germline. The CDR3 is CATSDPDRGHINEQFF. The CDR3 DNA follows: TGTGCCACCAGTGACCCCGACAGGGGGCATATCAATGAGCAGTTCTTC.

The chain employs TRBV19 and TRBJ1-5, with 10 bases fitting TRBD1. The J segment lost 7 bases and the V segment lost 1 base, leaving 10 bases of the junction unmatched. CDR1 is LNHDA, CDR2 SQIVND, per germline (reference sequence). This CDR3 has 17 residues. This chain's CDR3 is CASSIGAPTGGEQPQHF. In DNA form, the CDR3 reads TGTGCCAGTAGTATAGGGGCCCCGACAGGGGGCGAGCAGCCCCAGCATTTT. The variable domain in full, completed from reference TRBV19 and TRBJ1-5, reads DGGITQSPKYLFRKEGQNVTLSCEQNLNHDAMYWYRQDPGQGLRLIYYSQIVNDFQKGDIAEGYSVSREKKESFPLTVTSAQKNPTAFYLCASSIGAPTGGEQPQHFGDGTRLSIL.

J is TRBJ2-1 and V is TRBV29-1; 10 bases match TRBD2. CDR1 SQVTM and CDR2 ANQGSEA come from the germline V gene. The CDR3 consists of 14 residues. With 5 bases clipped from V and 8 bases from J, the junction kept 9 bases outside the gene matches. The CDR3, as DNA: TGCAGCGTTTGCCCTAGCGGGAGATGGGATGAGCAGTTCTTC. Amino acid sequence: CSVCPSGRWDEQFF.